This is a list of T cell receptor beta chains from one sample in a study of spatial heterogeneity in lung cancer. MiXCR, applied by TCRdb to the 5' RACE reads, yields one record per CDR3 protein. The sample includes 30,000 to 45,000 distinct CDR3 sequences, 2.5% to 3.5% seen only once; the top ten take 35% to 40%. Sequencing used normal lung tissue next to the tumor, obtained at surgery. These receptors were taken from a male donor with early-stage non-small cell lung cancer. CDR3s include the opening cysteine and the closing phenylalanine or tryptophan. Fields, in order: D gene, J gene, clone size, V gene, CDR3 DNA, CDR3 protein. A D gene is named only where the DNA matches it firmly. The size field is filled for only some rows; it gives once, few, many or a size class.

d_gene: NA; j_gene: TRBJ2-7; abundance: NA; v_gene: TRBV28; CDR3nt: TGTGCCAGTACGGGGACTTCTCCCTACGAGCAGTACTTC; CDR3aa: CASTGTSPYEQYF
d_gene: TRBD2; j_gene: TRBJ2-1; abundance: many; v_gene: TRBV7-9; CDR3nt: TGTGCCAGCAGCTTAGTCCCAGCGGGGAACGAGCAGTTCTTC; CDR3aa: CASSLVPAGNEQFF
d_gene: TRBD2; j_gene: TRBJ2-3; abundance: many; v_gene: TRBV5-1; CDR3nt: TGCGCCAGCAGCTTGAGGGTAGCGGGAGGGCCGGAGGATACGCAGTATTTT; CDR3aa: CASSLRVAGGPEDTQYF
d_gene: NA; j_gene: TRBJ1-2; abundance: many; v_gene: TRBV28; CDR3nt: TGTGCCAGCAGTTTAAACAGAGGGTATGGCTACACCTTC; CDR3aa: CASSLNRGYGYTF
d_gene: NA; j_gene: TRBJ2-7; abundance: many; v_gene: TRBV28; CDR3nt: TGTGCCAGCAGCTCCGGGACCCTGCCCCACGAGCAGTACTTC; CDR3aa: CASSSGTLPHEQYF
d_gene: NA; j_gene: TRBJ1-6; abundance: many; v_gene: TRBV6-6; CDR3nt: TGTGCCAGCAGTTACCTAAATTCACCCCTCCACTTT; CDR3aa: CASSYLNSPLHF
d_gene: NA; j_gene: TRBJ2-2; abundance: many; v_gene: TRBV28; CDR3nt: TGTGCCAGCTCCCGATCTGCGACGAACACCGGGGAGCTGTTTTTT; CDR3aa: CASSRSATNTGELFF
d_gene: NA; j_gene: TRBJ2-1; abundance: many; v_gene: TRBV7-9; CDR3nt: TGTGCCAGCAGCTTGGGAGCGGCCTCCTACAATGAGCAGTTCTTC; CDR3aa: CASSLGAASYNEQFF
d_gene: NA; j_gene: TRBJ2-5; abundance: many; v_gene: TRBV18; CDR3nt: TGTGCCAGCTCATCGCTAGGGGCCTCACAAGAGACCCAGTACTTC; CDR3aa: CASSSLGASQETQYF
d_gene: TRBD1; j_gene: TRBJ1-2; abundance: many; v_gene: TRBV4-1; CDR3nt: TGCGCCAGCAGCCAGGTGGGACAGTACTATGGCTACACCTTC; CDR3aa: CASSQVGQYYGYTF
d_gene: NA; j_gene: TRBJ2-1; abundance: many; v_gene: TRBV7-2; CDR3nt: TGTGCCAGCAGCTTATCCCTCGGCAATGAGCAGTTCTTC; CDR3aa: CASSLSLGNEQFF
d_gene: TRBD1; j_gene: TRBJ2-1; abundance: NA; v_gene: TRBV2; CDR3nt: TGTGCCAGCAAAAACCGGGACAGGGCTGAGCAGTTCTTC; CDR3aa: CASKNRDRAEQFF
d_gene: TRBD1; j_gene: TRBJ2-7; abundance: many; v_gene: TRBV6-5; CDR3nt: TGTGCCAGCACCCCCGGGACAGGGTCCTACGAGCAGTACTTC; CDR3aa: CASTPGTGSYEQYF
d_gene: TRBD2; j_gene: TRBJ2-1; abundance: many; v_gene: TRBV14; CDR3nt: TGTGCCAGCAGCCTAGCCAGCGGGGGATACAATGAGCAGTTCTTC; CDR3aa: CASSLASGGYNEQFF
d_gene: NA; j_gene: TRBJ1-1; abundance: few; v_gene: TRBV6-2/TRBV6-3; CDR3nt: TGTGCCAGCAGCACCCCCCAAGGCAACACTGAAGCTTTCTTT; CDR3aa: CASSTPQGNTEAFF
d_gene: NA; j_gene: TRBJ1-1; abundance: many; v_gene: TRBV20-1; CDR3nt: TGCAGTGCTAGAGCCCAACACATAGAAGCTTTCTTT; CDR3aa: CSARAQHIEAFF
d_gene: NA; j_gene: TRBJ1-4; abundance: many; v_gene: TRBV7-2; CDR3nt: TGTGCCAGCAGCCTGGAAAAACCGTGGACAGACACTTCCATTACAACTAATGAAAAACTGTTTTTT; CDR3aa: CASSLEKPWTDTSITTNEKLFF
d_gene: NA; j_gene: TRBJ1-2; abundance: many; v_gene: TRBV20-1; CDR3nt: TGCAGTGTATCGGAGAATGGCTACACCTTC; CDR3aa: CSVSENGYTF
d_gene: TRBD2; j_gene: TRBJ2-1; abundance: many; v_gene: TRBV6-2/TRBV6-3; CDR3nt: TGTGCCGGATCCGGGACTAGCGGGGGTTATGTGCAGTTCTTC; CDR3aa: CAGSGTSGGYVQFF
d_gene: TRBD1; j_gene: TRBJ2-3; abundance: many; v_gene: TRBV20-1; CDR3nt: TGCAGTGCTAGAGATGCGGGCGGACAGGGGGCGCGAGATACGCAGTATTTT; CDR3aa: CSARDAGGQGARDTQYF
d_gene: NA; j_gene: TRBJ2-3; abundance: many; v_gene: TRBV12-3/TRBV12-4; CDR3nt: TGTGCCAGCAGGAGACAGGCGACTAGCACAGATACGCAGTATTTT; CDR3aa: CASRRQATSTDTQYF
d_gene: NA; j_gene: TRBJ2-7; abundance: many; v_gene: TRBV10-3; CDR3nt: TGTGCCACCAAAACAGGGTATAGTGGAATCTTCTCCTACGAGCAGTACTTC; CDR3aa: CATKTGYSGIFSYEQYF
d_gene: TRBD1; j_gene: TRBJ1-5; abundance: many; v_gene: TRBV13; CDR3nt: TGTGCCAGCAGCGTCGGACAGGGAAATCAGCCCCAGCATTTT; CDR3aa: CASSVGQGNQPQHF
d_gene: NA; j_gene: TRBJ2-3; abundance: many; v_gene: TRBV7-2; CDR3nt: TGTGCCAGCAGCTTAGTGACAGGCCCCTCAGATACGCAGTATTTT; CDR3aa: CASSLVTGPSDTQYF
d_gene: NA; j_gene: TRBJ1-2; abundance: many; v_gene: TRBV6-5; CDR3nt: TGTGCCAGCGGGGACACCTACTACACCTTC; CDR3aa: CASGDTYYTF
d_gene: NA; j_gene: TRBJ2-5; abundance: many; v_gene: TRBV25-1; CDR3nt: TGTGCCAGCAGTGGAGCTGCGCAAGAGACCCAGTACTTC; CDR3aa: CASSGAAQETQYF
d_gene: NA; j_gene: TRBJ2-1; abundance: many; v_gene: TRBV25-1; CDR3nt: TGTGCCAGCAGTTTACAGGGATTTTATGAGCAGTTCTTC; CDR3aa: CASSLQGFYEQFF
d_gene: NA; j_gene: TRBJ2-2; abundance: many; v_gene: TRBV28; CDR3nt: TGTGCCAGCAAGACGTACGGAACCGGGGAGCTGTTTTTT; CDR3aa: CASKTYGTGELFF
d_gene: NA; j_gene: TRBJ2-3; abundance: many; v_gene: TRBV5-6; CDR3nt: TGTGCCAGCAGCGAAGCGAACGGCGCAGTTGAGTATTTT; CDR3aa: CASSEANGAVEYF
d_gene: TRBD2; j_gene: TRBJ2-7; abundance: NA; v_gene: TRBV20-1; CDR3nt: TGCAGTGCGGGGGCGACTAGCGGGAGACTGTCCTACGAGCAGTACTTC; CDR3aa: CSAGATSGRLSYEQYF
d_gene: NA; j_gene: TRBJ2-1; abundance: many; v_gene: TRBV5-5; CDR3nt: TGTGCCAGCAGCTCGGACGGAAGCTCCTACAATGAGCAGTTCTTC; CDR3aa: CASSSDGSSYNEQFF
d_gene: NA; j_gene: TRBJ2-3; abundance: many; v_gene: TRBV25-1; CDR3nt: TGTGCCAGCAGTGAATACAGGGTAACAGATACGCAGTATTTT; CDR3aa: CASSEYRVTDTQYF
d_gene: NA; j_gene: TRBJ2-6; abundance: many; v_gene: TRBV5-1; CDR3nt: TGCGCCAGCATGGACCTCTCTGGGGCCAACGTCCTGACTTTC; CDR3aa: CASMDLSGANVLTF
d_gene: TRBD1; j_gene: TRBJ1-1; abundance: many; v_gene: TRBV18; CDR3nt: TGTGCCAGCTCACTACAGGGGGTTGGGTCTGAAGCTTTCTTT; CDR3aa: CASSLQGVGSEAFF
d_gene: NA; j_gene: TRBJ2-2; abundance: many; v_gene: TRBV5-1; CDR3nt: TGCGCCAGCAGGGCCGGTGAAAGCAACACCGGGGAGCTGTTTTTT; CDR3aa: CASRAGESNTGELFF
d_gene: NA; j_gene: TRBJ1-1; abundance: many; v_gene: TRBV4-1; CDR3nt: TGCGCCAGCCGAACCTCGGTTAACACTGAAGCTTTCTTT; CDR3aa: CASRTSVNTEAFF
d_gene: TRBD2; j_gene: TRBJ2-7; abundance: many; v_gene: TRBV6-5; CDR3nt: TGTGCCAGCAGCCTGACTAGCGGGAGCTCCTACGAGCAGTACTTC; CDR3aa: CASSLTSGSSYEQYF